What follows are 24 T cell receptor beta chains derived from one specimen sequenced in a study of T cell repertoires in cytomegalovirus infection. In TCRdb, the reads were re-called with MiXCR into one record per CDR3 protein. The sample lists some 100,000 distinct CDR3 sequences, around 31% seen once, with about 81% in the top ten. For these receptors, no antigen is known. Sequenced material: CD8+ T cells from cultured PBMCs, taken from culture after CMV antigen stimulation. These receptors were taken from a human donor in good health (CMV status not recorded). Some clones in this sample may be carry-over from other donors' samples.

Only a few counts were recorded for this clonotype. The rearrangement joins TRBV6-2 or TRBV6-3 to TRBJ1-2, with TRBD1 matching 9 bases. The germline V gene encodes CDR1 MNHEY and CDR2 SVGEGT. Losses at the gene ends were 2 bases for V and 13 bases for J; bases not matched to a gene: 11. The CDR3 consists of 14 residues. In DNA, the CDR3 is TGTGCCAGCAGTTACACCGGGACAGGGCGTTTGAGCACCTTC. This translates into CASSYTGTGRLSTF.

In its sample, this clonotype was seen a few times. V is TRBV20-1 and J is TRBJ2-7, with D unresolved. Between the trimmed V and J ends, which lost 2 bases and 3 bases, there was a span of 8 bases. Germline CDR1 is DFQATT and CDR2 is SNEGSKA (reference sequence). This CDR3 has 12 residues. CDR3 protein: CSARYLSYEQYF. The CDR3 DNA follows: TGCAGTGCTAGATACCTTAGCTACGAGCAGTACTTC.

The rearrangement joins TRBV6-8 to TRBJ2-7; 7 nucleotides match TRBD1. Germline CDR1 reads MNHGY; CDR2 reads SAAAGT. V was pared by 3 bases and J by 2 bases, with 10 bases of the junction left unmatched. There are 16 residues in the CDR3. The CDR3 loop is CASSYIGTAIPYEQYF. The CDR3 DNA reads TGTGCCAGCAGTTATATCGGGACAGCCATCCCCTACGAGCAGTACTTC.

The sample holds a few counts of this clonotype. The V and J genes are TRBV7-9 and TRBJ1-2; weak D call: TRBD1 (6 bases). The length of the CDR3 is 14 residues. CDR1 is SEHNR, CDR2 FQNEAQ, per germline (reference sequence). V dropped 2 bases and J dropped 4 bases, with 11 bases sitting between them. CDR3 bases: TGTGCCAGCAGCTTACCAGGGGAGTTCTATGGCTACACCTTC. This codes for CASSLPGEFYGYTF.

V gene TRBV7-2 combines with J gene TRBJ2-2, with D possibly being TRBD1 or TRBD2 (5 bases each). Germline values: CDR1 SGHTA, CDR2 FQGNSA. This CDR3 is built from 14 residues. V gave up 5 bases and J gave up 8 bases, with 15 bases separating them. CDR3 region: CASSTGPIAGELFF. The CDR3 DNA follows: TGTGCCAGCAGCACGGGACCAATTGCTGGGGAGCTGTTTTTT.

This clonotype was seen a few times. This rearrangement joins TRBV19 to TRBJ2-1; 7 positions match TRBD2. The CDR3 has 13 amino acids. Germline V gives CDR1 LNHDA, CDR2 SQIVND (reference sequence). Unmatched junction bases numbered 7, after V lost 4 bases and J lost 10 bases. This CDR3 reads CASSTGSGGEQFF. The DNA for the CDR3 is TGTGCCAGTAGTACCGGGTCGGGGGGAGAGCAGTTCTTC.

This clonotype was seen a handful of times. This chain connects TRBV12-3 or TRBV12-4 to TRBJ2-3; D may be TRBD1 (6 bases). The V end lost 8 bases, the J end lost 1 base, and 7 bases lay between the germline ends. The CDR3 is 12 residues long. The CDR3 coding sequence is TGTGCCAGCCGACAGGGCACAGATACGCAGTATTTT. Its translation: CASRQGTDTQYF.

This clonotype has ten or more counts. CDR3 DNA sequence: TGTGCCAGCAGCGTATTCGTGGCGAGCTCCTACAATGAGCAGTTCTTC. It is translated as CASSVFVASSYNEQFF. The V gene is TRBV9, the J gene TRBJ2-1, with unresolved D. Germline CDR1 reads SGDLS; CDR2 reads YYNGEE. The CDR3 runs 16 residues. V shed 1 base and J shed 0 bases, with 11 bases lying between them.

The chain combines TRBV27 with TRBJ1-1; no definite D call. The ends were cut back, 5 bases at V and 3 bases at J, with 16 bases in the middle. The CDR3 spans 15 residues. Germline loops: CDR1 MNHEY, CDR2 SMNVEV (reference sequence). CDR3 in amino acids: CASSRLRSWHTEAFF. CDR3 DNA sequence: TGTGCCAGCAGTCGACTCAGAAGTTGGCACACTGAAGCTTTCTTT.

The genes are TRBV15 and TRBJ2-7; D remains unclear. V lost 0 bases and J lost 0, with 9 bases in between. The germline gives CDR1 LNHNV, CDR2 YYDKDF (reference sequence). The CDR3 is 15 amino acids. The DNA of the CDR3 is TGTGCCACCAGCAGAGACAGACTGACCTCCTACGAGCAGTACTTC. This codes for CATSRDRLTSYEQYF.

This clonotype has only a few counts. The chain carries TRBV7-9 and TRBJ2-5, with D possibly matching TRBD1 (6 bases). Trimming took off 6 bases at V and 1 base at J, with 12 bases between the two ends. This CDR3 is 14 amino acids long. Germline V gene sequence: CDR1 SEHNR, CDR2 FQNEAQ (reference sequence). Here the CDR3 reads CASSFRDTQETQYF. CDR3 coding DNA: TGTGCCAGCAGTTTCCGGGACACCCAAGAGACCCAGTACTTC.

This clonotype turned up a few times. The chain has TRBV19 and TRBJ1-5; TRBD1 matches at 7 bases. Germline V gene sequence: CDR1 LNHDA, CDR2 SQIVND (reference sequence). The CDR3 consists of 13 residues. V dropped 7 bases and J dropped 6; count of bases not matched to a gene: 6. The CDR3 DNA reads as TGTGCCAGTACCCCGGGACAGCGTCAGCCCCAGCATTTT. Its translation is CASTPGQRQPQHF.

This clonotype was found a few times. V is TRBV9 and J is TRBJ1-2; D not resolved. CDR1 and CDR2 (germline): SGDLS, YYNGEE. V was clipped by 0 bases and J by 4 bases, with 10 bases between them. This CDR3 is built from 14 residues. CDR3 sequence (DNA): TGTGCCAGCAGCGTAGATTCGGGAGCCTATGGCTACACCTTC. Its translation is CASSVDSGAYGYTF.

The CDR3 sequence is CASSSDRVTEAFF. CDR3 in DNA: TGCGCCAGCAGCTCCGACAGGGTCACTGAAGCTTTCTTT. The chain has TRBV4-1 and TRBJ1-1, with 7 bases that match TRBD1. The J segment lost 4 bases and the V segment lost 5 bases, leaving 4 bases of the junction unmatched. The CDR3 is 13 amino acids. In germline, CDR1 is MGHRA, CDR2 YSYEKL.

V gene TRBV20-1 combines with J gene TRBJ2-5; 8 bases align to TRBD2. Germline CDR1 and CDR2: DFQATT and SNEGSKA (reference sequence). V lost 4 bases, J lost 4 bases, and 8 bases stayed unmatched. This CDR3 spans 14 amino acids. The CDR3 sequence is CSAILGGGRETQYF. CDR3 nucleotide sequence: TGCAGTGCTATTCTCGGGGGGGGAAGAGAGACCCAGTACTTC.

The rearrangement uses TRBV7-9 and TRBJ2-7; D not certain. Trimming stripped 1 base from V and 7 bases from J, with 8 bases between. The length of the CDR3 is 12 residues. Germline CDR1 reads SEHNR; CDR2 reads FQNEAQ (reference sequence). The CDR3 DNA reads TGTGCCAGCAGCTTAGAGGTCGGGGAGCAGTACTTC. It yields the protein CASSLEVGEQYF.

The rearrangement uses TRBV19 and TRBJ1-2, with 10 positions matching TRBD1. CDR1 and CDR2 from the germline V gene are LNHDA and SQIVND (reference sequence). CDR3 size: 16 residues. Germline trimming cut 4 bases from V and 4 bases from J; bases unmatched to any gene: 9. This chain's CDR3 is CASSSLGTGEAYGYTF. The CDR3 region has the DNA TGTGCCAGTAGTAGCCTAGGGACAGGGGAGGCCTATGGCTACACCTTC.

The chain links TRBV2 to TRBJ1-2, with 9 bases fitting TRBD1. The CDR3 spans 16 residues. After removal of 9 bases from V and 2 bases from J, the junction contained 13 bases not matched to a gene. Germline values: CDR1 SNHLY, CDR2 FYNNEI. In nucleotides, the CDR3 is TGTGCCAGGTCCGGGACAGGGTGGAATGCGAACTATGGCTACACCTTC. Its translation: CARSGTGWNANYGYTF.

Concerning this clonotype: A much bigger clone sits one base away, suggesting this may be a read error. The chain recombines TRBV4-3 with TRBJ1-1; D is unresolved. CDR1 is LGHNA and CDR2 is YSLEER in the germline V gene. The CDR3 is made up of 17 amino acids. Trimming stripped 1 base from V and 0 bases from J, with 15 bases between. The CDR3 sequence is CASSQVILGSVNTEAFF. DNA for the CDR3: TGCGCCAGCAGCCAAGTTATACTGGGCAGCGTGAACACTGAAGCTTTCTTT.

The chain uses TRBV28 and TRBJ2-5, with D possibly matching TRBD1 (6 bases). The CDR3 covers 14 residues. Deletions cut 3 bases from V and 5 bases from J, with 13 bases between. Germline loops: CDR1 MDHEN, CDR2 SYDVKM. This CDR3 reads CASSFQGSLETQYF. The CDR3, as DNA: TGTGCCAGCAGTTTTCAGGGGTCTTTGGAGACCCAGTACTTC.

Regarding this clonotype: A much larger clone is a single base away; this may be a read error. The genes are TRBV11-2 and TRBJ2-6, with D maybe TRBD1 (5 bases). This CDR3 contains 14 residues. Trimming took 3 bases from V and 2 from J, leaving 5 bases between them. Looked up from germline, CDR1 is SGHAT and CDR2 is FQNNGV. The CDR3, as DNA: TGTGCCAGCAGCTTGGGGCCTGGGGCCAACGTCCTGACTTTC. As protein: CASSLGPGANVLTF.

The CDR3 DNA sequence: TGTGCCAGCAGCGGCCAAGAGCGGGGGGGCACAGATACGCAGTATTTT. Translated: CASSGQERGGTDTQYF. V usage is TRBV5-6 and J usage is TRBJ2-3, with 9 bases identical to TRBD2. CDR1 is SGHDT, CDR2 YYEEEE, per germline. This CDR3 has 16 residues. V lost 4 bases to trimming and J lost 1 base; unmatched junction nucleotides: 7.

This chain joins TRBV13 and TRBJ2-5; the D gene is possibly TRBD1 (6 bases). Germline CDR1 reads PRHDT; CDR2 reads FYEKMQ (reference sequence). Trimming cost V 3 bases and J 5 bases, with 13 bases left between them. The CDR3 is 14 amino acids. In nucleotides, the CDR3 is TGTGCCAGCAGCTTGGGGACAAATATTGAGACCCAGTACTTC. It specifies CASSLGTNIETQYF.

The CDR3 DNA is TGTGCCAGCAGTTTCTTGCGACAGGGATCCCAGCCCCAGCATTTT. Protein: CASSFLRQGSQPQHF. This sequence joins TRBV6-2 or TRBV6-3 and TRBJ1-5; 7 nucleotides align to TRBD1. The CDR3 totals 15 residues. Germline loops: CDR1 MNHEY, CDR2 SVGEGT. J gave up 7 bases and V 4 bases, and 10 bases lay outside the gene matches.